A single TCR beta chain is shown here with its context. Its target is unknown. The record originates from a study of a mutant IDH1 vaccine in newly diagnosed glioma. About the study: Treated patients were approximately 62% male, about 38% female, mean age 40.4 years. Beforehand, treatment had been radiotherapy, temozolomide, or both; the majority received both.

Study outcomes and limitations: Changes in the top peripheral T cell clonotypes seemingly had no bearing on pseudoprogression.

Germline V CDR1 and CDR2: SGHRS, YFSETQ. Losses at the gene ends were 4 bases for V and 4 bases for J; bases not matched to a gene: 8. The CDR3 consists of 15 residues. The assay was immunoSEQ multiplex PCR, and TCRdb's table has in-frame clones only and misses some. The table includes roughly 120,000 clones, roughly 90% detected once. Stated time point: week 11, during vaccination. Every vaccination contained 300 ug of the mutant IDH1 20-mer peptide and was paired with topical imiquimod. New astrocytomas of WHO grade 3 or 4 that were IDH1-mutant and ATRX-lost were found in the donors. The specimen comprised PBMCs, sampled from a glioma patient whose treatment included an IDH1 peptide vaccine. The clonotype comes from a woman aged 50 to 65 with glioma. The chain joins TRBV5-1 to TRBJ2-7; 10 nucleotides match TRBD2. This CDR3 is CASSPVASGSYEQYF. CDR3 sequence (DNA): TGCGCCAGCAGCCCTGTGGCTAGCGGGAGTTACGAGCAGTACTTC.